The rows below give T cell receptor beta chains drawn from one sample of a study of T cell responses to AZD1222 COVID-19 vaccine. Sequencing used immunoSEQ multiplex PCR; TCRdb keeps in-frame clones, though not all of them. This sample has about 150,000 clones, with around 88% found just once. The sample here was peripheral blood, taken on day 0 of AZD1222 vaccination. The receptors shown here come from an adult in good health. CDR3s include the opening cysteine and the closing phenylalanine or tryptophan. A D gene is named only where the DNA matches it firmly. Clone sizes are given selectively: once, few, many, or a class where the clone is expanded.

CDR3 DNA | CDR3 protein | clone size | J gene | D gene | V gene
TGTGCCAGCAGTTACGACGGCAGCCTCTATCAGCCCCAGCATTTT | CASSYDGSLYQPQHF | - | TRBJ1-5 | - | TRBV6-2/TRBV6-3
TGTGCCAGCAGTCTAACGGGACAGGGGGGAGGCGAGCAGTACTTC | CASSLTGQGGGEQYF | - | TRBJ2-7 | TRBD1 | TRBV28
TGTGCCAGCAGTTCACAGGGCGGTCAGCCCCAGCATTTT | CASSSQGGQPQHF | - | TRBJ1-5 | - | TRBV6-5
TGTGCCAGCAGTACTGGGGGGGGGTCCTACAATGAGCAGTTCTTC | CASSTGGGSYNEQFF | - | TRBJ2-1 | TRBD2 | TRBV3-1/TRBV3-2
TGTGCCACCAGCAGAGTCCCCCGGGATCGATACAATGAGCAGTTCTTC | CATSRVPRDRYNEQFF | - | TRBJ2-1 | - | TRBV15
TGTGCCAGCAGTCCTAGCGGGAGGGAGTGGTACGAGCAGTACTTC | CASSPSGREWYEQYF | - | TRBJ2-7 | TRBD2 | TRBV28
TGTGCCAGCAGTTCCCCGCGGACAGGGTTAGGCTACACCTTC | CASSSPRTGLGYTF | - | TRBJ1-2 | TRBD1 | TRBV6-5
TGTGCCAGCAGTTCCTTCATACGACTAGCGGGAGGGGCCAAAAACATTCAGTACTTC | CASSSFIRLAGGAKNIQYF | few | TRBJ2-4 | TRBD2 | TRBV6-2/TRBV6-3
TGTGCCAGCAGCTGGGGGGTGGTAGACACTGAAGCTTTCTTT | CASSWGVVDTEAFF | - | TRBJ1-1 | - | TRBV5-8
TGTGCCAGCAGCATCGGACTAGCCTACGAGCAGTACTTC | CASSIGLAYEQYF | once | TRBJ2-7 | TRBD2 | TRBV4-2
TGCGCCAGCAGCTCGGGTGGTGACGGCCGGGCGGAGTTCTTC | CASSSGGDGRAEFF | once | TRBJ2-1 | - | TRBV5-1